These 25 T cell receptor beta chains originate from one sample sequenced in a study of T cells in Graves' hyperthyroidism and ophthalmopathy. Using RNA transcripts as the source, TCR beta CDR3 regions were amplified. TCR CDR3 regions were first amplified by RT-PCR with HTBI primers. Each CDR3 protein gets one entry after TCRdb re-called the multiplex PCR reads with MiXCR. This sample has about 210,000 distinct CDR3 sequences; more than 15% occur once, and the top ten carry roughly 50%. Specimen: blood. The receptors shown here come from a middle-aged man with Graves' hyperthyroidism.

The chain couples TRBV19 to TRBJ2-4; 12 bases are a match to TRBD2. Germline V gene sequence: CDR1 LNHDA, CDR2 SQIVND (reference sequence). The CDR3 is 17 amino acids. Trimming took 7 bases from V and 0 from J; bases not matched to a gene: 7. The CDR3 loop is CASTPPGLAGAKNIQYF. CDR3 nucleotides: TGTGCCAGTACCCCTCCGGGACTAGCGGGAGCCAAAAACATTCAGTACTTC.

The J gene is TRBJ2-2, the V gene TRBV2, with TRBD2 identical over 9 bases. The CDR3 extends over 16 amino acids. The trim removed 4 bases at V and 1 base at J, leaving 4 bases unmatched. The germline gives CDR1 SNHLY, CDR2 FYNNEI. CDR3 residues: CASSVELAGNTGELFF. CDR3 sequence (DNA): TGTGCCAGCAGTGTAGAACTAGCGGGGAACACCGGGGAGCTGTTTTTT.

This chain's CDR3 is CSVEGLAMNTEAFF. The CDR3 DNA reads as TGCAGCGTTGAGGGTCTCGCAATGAACACTGAAGCTTTCTTT. This rearrangement joins TRBV29-1 to TRBJ1-1; D gene uncertain. Germline CDR1 is SQVTM and CDR2 is ANQGSEA. With 3 bases removed from V and 0 bases from J, the gap between germline ends came to 11 bases. There are 14 residues in the CDR3. The full variable domain, with the rest looked up from reference TRBV29-1 and TRBJ1-1, is SAVISQKPSRDICQRGTSLTIQCQVDSQVTMMFWYRQQPGQSLTLIATANQGSEATYESGFVIDKFPISRPNLTFSTLTVSNMSPEDSSIYLCSVEGLAMNTEAFFGQGTRLTVV.

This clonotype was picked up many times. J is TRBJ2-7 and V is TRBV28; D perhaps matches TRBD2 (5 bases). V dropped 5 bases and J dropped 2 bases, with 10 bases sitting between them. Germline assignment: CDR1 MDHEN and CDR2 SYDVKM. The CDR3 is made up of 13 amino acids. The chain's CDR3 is CASSTPGTYEQYF. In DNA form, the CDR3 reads TGTGCCAGCAGTACCCCCGGGACCTACGAGCAGTACTTC.

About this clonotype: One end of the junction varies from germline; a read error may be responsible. CDR3 bases: TGCGCCAGCAGCTTGGCTCTAGCGGGAGTCGGAGAGGCCCAGTACTTC. Its translation is CASSLALAGVGEAQYF. This sequence joins TRBV5-1 and TRBJ2-5; TRBD2 matches 10 bases. The CDR3 consists of 16 residues. Per germline, CDR1 SGHRS and CDR2 YFSETQ.

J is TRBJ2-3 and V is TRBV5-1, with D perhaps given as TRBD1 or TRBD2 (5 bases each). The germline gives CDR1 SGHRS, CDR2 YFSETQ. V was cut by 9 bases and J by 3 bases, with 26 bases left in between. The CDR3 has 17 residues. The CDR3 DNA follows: TGCGCCACCCCCCTGGATGGGGGTCCCAATCCGACAGATACGCAGTATTTT. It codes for CATPLDGGPNPTDTQYF.

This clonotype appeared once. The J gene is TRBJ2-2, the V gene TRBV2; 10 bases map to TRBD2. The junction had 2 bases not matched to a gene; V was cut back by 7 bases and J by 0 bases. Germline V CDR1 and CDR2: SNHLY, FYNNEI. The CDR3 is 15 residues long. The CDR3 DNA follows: TGTGCCAGCAACCTAGCGGGGGCGAACACCGGGGAGCTGTTTTTT. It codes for CASNLAGANTGELFF.

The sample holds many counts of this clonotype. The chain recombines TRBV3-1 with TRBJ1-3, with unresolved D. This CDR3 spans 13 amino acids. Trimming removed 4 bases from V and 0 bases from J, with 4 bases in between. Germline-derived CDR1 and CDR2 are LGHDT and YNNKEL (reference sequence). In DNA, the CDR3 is TGTGCCAGCAGCCCATCCTCTGGAAACACCATATATTTT. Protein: CASSPSSGNTIYF. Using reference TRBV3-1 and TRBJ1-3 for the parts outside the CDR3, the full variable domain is DTAVSQTPKYLVTQMGNDKSIKCEQNLGHDTMYWYKQDSKKFLKIMFSYNNKELIINETVPNRFSPKSPDKAHLNLHINSLELGDSAVYFCASSPSSGNTIYFGEGSWLTVV.

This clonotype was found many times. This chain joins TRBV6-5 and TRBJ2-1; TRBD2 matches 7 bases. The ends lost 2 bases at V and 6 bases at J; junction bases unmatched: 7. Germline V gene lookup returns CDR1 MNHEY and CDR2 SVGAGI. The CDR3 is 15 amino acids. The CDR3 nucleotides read TGTGCCAGCAGTTACGAGGCGGGAGCCGCCAATGAGCAGTTCTTC. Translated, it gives CASSYEAGAANEQFF.

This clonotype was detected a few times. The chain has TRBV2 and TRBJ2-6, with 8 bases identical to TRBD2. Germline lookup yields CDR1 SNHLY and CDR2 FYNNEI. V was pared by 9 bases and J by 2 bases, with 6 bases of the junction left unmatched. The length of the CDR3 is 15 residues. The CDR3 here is CASRGTRAGANVLTF. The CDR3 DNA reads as TGTGCCAGTAGGGGGACTAGAGCTGGGGCCAACGTCCTGACTTTC.

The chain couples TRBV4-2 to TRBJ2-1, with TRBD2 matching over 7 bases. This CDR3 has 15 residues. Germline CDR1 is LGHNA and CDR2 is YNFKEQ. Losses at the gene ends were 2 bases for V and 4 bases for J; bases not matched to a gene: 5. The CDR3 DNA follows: TGTGCCAGCAGCCAACTTGCGGGACTATACAATGAGCAGTTCTTC. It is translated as CASSQLAGLYNEQFF.

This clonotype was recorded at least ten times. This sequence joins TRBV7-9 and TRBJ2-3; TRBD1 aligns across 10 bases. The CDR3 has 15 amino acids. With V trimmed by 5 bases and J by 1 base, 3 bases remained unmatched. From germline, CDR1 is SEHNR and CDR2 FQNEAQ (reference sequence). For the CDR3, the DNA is TGTGCCAGCAGCCCCGGGACAGGGGGCACAGATACGCAGTATTTT. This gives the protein CASSPGTGGTDTQYF.

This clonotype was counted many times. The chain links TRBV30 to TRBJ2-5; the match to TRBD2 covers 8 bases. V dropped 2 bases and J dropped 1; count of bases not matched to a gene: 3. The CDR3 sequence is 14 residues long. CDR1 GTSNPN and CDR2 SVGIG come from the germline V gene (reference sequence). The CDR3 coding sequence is TGTGCCTGGAGTAAAACTAGCGGCCAAGAGACCCAGTACTTC. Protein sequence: CAWSKTSGQETQYF. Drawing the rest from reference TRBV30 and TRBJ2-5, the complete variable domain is SQTIHQWPATLVQPVGSPLSLECTVEGTSNPNLYWYRQAAGRGLQLLFYSVGIGQISSEVPQNLSASRPQDRQFILSSKKLLLSDSGFYLCAWSKTSGQETQYFGPGTRLLVL.

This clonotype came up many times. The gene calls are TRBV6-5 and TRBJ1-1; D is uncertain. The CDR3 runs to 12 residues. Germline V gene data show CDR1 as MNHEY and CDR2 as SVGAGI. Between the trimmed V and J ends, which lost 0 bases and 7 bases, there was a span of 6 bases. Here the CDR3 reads CASSYSGSEAFF. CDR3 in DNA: TGTGCCAGCAGTTACTCCGGGAGTGAAGCTTTCTTT.

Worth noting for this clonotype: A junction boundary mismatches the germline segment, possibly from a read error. Here the CDR3 reads CGAKGPPSSYNEQFF. CDR3 coding DNA: TGCGGTGCTAAAGGACCCCCGAGCTCCTACAATGAGCAGTTCTTC. V and J are TRBV20-1 and TRBJ2-1; D gene uncertain. The CDR3 loop spans 15 amino acids. Germline V gives CDR1 DFQATT, CDR2 SNEGSKA (reference sequence).

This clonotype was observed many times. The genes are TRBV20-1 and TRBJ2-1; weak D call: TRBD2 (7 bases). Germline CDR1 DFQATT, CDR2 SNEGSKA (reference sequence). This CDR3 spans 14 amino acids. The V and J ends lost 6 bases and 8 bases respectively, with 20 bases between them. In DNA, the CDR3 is TGCAGTGCAGTCTCCCGGAGAGGGGGGGATGAGCAGTTCTTC. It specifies CSAVSRRGGDEQFF.

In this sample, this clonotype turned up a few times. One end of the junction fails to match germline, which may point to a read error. The CDR3 protein is CSARSSDWDTGELFF. The CDR3 bases are TGTAGTGCTAGGTCCAGCGATTGGGACACCGGGGAGCTGTTTTTT. The V gene is TRBV20-1, the J gene TRBJ2-2; no definite D call. There are 15 residues in the CDR3. Germline CDR1 DFQATT, CDR2 SNEGSKA (reference sequence).

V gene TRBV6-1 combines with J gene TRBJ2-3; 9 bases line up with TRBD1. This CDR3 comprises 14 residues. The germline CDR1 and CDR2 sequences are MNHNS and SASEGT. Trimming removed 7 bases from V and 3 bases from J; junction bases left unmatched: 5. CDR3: CASTLTGGTDTQYF. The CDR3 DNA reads TGTGCCAGCACCCTGACAGGGGGAACAGATACGCAGTATTTT.

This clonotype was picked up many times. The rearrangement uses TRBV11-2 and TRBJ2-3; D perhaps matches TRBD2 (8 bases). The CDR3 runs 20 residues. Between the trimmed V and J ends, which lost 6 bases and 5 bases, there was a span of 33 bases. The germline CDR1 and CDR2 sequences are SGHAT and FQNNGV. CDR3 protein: CASRPQGRRSGGPSGDTQYF. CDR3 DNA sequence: TGTGCCAGCAGACCACAGGGGCGAAGGTCGGGAGGGCCATCGGGAGATACGCAGTATTTT. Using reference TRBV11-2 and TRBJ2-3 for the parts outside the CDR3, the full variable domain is EAGVAQSPRYKIIEKRQSVAFWCNPISGHATLYWYQQILGQGPKLLIQFQNNGVVDDSQLPKDRFSAERLKGVDSTLKIQPAKLEDSAVYLCASRPQGRRSGGPSGDTQYFGPGTRLTVL.

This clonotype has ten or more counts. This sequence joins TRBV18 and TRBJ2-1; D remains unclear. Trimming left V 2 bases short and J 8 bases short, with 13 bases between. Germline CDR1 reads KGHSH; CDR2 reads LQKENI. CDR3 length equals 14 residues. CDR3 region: CASSPDHVAHEQFF. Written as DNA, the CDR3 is TGTGCCAGCTCACCAGATCACGTGGCCCATGAGCAGTTCTTC.

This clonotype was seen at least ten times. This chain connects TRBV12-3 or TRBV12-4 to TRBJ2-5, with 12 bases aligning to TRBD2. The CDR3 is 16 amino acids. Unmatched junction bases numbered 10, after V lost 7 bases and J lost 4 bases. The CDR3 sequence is CASNLAGGPGGETQYF. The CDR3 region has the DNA TGTGCCAGCAATCTAGCGGGAGGGCCAGGGGGAGAGACCCAGTACTTC.

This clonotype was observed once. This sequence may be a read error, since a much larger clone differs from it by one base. CDR3: CASSRGLIDNEQLF. DNA for the CDR3: TGCGCCAGCAGCCGGGGCCTGATAGATAATGAGCAGCTCTTC. This sequence joins TRBV5-1 and TRBJ2-1; perhaps D is TRBD1 or TRBD2 (5 bases each). This CDR3 is 14 amino acids long. From germline, CDR1 is SGHRS and CDR2 YFSETQ. Full variable domain (outside the CDR3, taken from reference TRBV5-1 and TRBJ2-1): KAGVTQTPRYLIKTRGQQVTLSCSPISGHRSVSWYQQTPGQGLQFLFEYFSETQRNKGNFPGRFSGRQFSNSRSEMNVSTLELGDSALYLCASSRGLIDNEQLFGPGTRLTVL.

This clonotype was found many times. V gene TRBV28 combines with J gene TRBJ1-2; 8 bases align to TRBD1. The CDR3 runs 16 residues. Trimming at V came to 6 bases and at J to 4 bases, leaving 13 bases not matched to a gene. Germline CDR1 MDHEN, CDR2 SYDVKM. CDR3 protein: CASSLTQGAGGYGYTF. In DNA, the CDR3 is TGTGCCAGCAGCCTTACTCAGGGGGCTGGGGGCTATGGCTACACCTTC.

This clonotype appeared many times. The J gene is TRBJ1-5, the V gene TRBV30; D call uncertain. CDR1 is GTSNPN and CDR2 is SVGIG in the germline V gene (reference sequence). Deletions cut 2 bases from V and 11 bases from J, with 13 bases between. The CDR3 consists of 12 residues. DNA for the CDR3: TGTGCCTGGAGTATAACACGAGAGGCCCAGCATTTT. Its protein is CAWSITREAQHF.

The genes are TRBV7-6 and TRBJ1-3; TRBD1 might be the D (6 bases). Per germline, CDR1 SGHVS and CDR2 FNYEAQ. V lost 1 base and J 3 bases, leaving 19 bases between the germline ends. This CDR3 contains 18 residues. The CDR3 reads CASSLGSPGQFFGNTIYF. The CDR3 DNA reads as TGTGCCAGCAGCTTAGGGTCCCCCGGACAGTTTTTTGGAAACACCATATATTTT.